This is a list of T cell receptor beta chains from one sample in a study of T-cell memory formation after mild COVID-19. TCRdb reprocessed the 5' RACE reads with MiXCR, giving one entry per CDR3 protein. The sample records a few hundred thousand distinct CDR3 sequences, about 20% being singletons. Sequenced: PBMCs or a T cell subset sorted from them (not recorded which). The receptors shown here come from an adult woman who had mild COVID-19 (a few samples of this study predate the infection). Cell type and time point are not known. Each CDR3 is given with its conserved first and last residue. A D gene is named only where the DNA matches it firmly. Where a row states a size, it is once, few, many or the class of an expanded clone; other rows omit it.

J gene: TRBJ2-5; clone size: .; V gene: TRBV6-5; D gene: TRBD2; CDR3 protein: CASSFGTSGEYQETQYF; CDR3 DNA: TGTGCCAGCAGTTTCGGGACTAGCGGGGAGTACCAAGAGACCCAGTACTTC
J gene: TRBJ2-1; clone size: few; V gene: TRBV11-3; D gene: TRBD1; CDR3 protein: CASSSGTAKVQFF; CDR3 DNA: TGTGCCAGCAGCTCCGGGACAGCTAAAGTGCAGTTCTTC
J gene: TRBJ1-6; clone size: few; V gene: TRBV20-1; D gene: .; CDR3 protein: CSAGGSLPLHF; CDR3 DNA: TGCAGTGCTGGGGGCAGCCTGCCCCTCCACTTT
J gene: TRBJ2-7; clone size: few; V gene: TRBV7-9; D gene: TRBD2; CDR3 protein: CASSRLTSVNEQYF; CDR3 DNA: TGTGCCAGCAGCCGTTTGACTAGCGTTAACGAGCAGTACTTC
J gene: TRBJ2-7; clone size: few; V gene: TRBV18; D gene: .; CDR3 protein: CASSPVQGANEQYF; CDR3 DNA: TGTGCCAGCTCACCAGTGCAAGGGGCAAACGAGCAGTACTTC
J gene: TRBJ2-1; clone size: few; V gene: TRBV20-1; D gene: .; CDR3 protein: CSARDVVDEQFF; CDR3 DNA: TGCAGTGCTAGAGATGTGGTGGATGAGCAGTTCTTC
J gene: TRBJ2-2; clone size: .; V gene: TRBV12-3/TRBV12-4; D gene: TRBD1; CDR3 protein: CASSLGQGARTGELFF; CDR3 DNA: TGTGCCAGCAGTTTAGGACAGGGGGCGAGAACCGGGGAGCTGTTTTTT
J gene: TRBJ1-6; clone size: .; V gene: TRBV30; D gene: TRBD1; CDR3 protein: CAWSVGDSDNSPLHF; CDR3 DNA: TGTGCCTGGAGTGTCGGGGACAGCGATAATTCGCCCCTCCACTTT
J gene: TRBJ2-7; clone size: .; V gene: TRBV6-4; D gene: .; CDR3 protein: CASSETGHSLNEQYF; CDR3 DNA: TGTGCCAGCAGTGAAACAGGGCACTCTCTCAACGAGCAGTACTTC
J gene: TRBJ2-2; clone size: few; V gene: TRBV6-5; D gene: .; CDR3 protein: CASSYSPGDHTGELFF; CDR3 DNA: TGTGCCAGCAGTTACTCGCCGGGGGACCACACCGGGGAGCTGTTTTTT
J gene: TRBJ2-3; clone size: .; V gene: TRBV7-2; D gene: .; CDR3 protein: CASAKGGTPRTDTQYF; CDR3 DNA: TGTGCCAGCGCTAAGGGGGGCACTCCCCGCACAGATACGCAGTATTTT
J gene: TRBJ2-7; clone size: few; V gene: TRBV3-1; D gene: .; CDR3 protein: CASSRPGNSYEQYF; CDR3 DNA: TGTGCCAGCAGCCGCCCCGGGAACTCCTACGAGCAGTACTTC
J gene: TRBJ1-2; clone size: few; V gene: TRBV28; D gene: TRBD1; CDR3 protein: CASSFPTGGSYGYTF; CDR3 DNA: TGTGCCAGCAGTTTTCCAACAGGGGGAAGCTATGGCTACACCTTC
J gene: TRBJ1-1; clone size: few; V gene: TRBV20-1; D gene: .; CDR3 protein: CSARPGATEAFF; CDR3 DNA: TGCAGTGCTAGGCCAGGGGCCACTGAAGCTTTCTTT
J gene: TRBJ1-5; clone size: few; V gene: TRBV7-8; D gene: .; CDR3 protein: CASSLAVISYSNQPQHF; CDR3 DNA: TGTGCCAGCAGCCTGGCGGTGATTAGCTATAGCAATCAGCCCCAGCATTTT
J gene: TRBJ1-2; clone size: .; V gene: TRBV19; D gene: .; CDR3 protein: CASRPSANYGYTF; CDR3 DNA: TGTGCCAGTAGGCCCAGCGCTAACTATGGCTACACCTTC
J gene: TRBJ2-2; clone size: .; V gene: TRBV11-2; D gene: TRBD2; CDR3 protein: CASSRTSEPTGELFF; CDR3 DNA: TGTGCCAGCAGCAGGACTAGCGAACCAACCGGGGAGCTGTTTTTT